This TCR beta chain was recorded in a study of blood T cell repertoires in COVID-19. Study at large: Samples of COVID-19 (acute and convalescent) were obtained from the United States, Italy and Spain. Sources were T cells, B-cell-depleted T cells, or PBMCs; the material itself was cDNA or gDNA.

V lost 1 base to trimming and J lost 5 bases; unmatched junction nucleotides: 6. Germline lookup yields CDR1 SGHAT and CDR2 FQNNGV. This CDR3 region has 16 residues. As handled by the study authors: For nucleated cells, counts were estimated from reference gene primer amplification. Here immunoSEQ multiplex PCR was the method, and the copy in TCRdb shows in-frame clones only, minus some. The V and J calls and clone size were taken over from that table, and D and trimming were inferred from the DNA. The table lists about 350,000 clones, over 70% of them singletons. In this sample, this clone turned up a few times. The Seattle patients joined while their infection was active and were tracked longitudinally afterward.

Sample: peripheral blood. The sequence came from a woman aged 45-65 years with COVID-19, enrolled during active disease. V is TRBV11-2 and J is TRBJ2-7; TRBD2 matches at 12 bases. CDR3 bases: TGTGCCAGCAGCTTAGTGGCTAGCGGGAGGGCCAACGAGCAGTACTTC. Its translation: CASSLVASGRANEQYF.